These 6 T cell receptor beta chains share one sample of origin, sequenced in a study of neurological immune-mediated disorders. TCRdb ran MiXCR on the 5' RACE reads and lists one entry per CDR3 protein. The repertoire holds about 120,000 distinct CDR3 sequences, with more than 2.5% as singletons. The source material was PBMCs. These receptors were taken from a woman aged 25 to 39 with multiple sclerosis.

A few counts support this clonotype. The chain joins TRBV11-2 to TRBJ2-7; TRBD2 agrees at 16 bases. There are 18 residues in the CDR3. In germline, CDR1 is SGHAT, CDR2 FQNNGV. The junction had 11 bases not matched to a gene; V was cut back by 5 bases and J by 4 bases. CDR3 amino acids: CASSRGLAGGSNHYEQYF. The CDR3 coding sequence is TGTGCCAGCAGCCGGGGACTAGCGGGAGGGTCTAATCATTACGAGCAGTACTTC.

Many counts were recorded for this clonotype. The chain has TRBV29-1 and TRBJ2-3, with D possibly being TRBD2 (5 bases). The CDR3 loop spans 14 amino acids. Trimming left V 4 bases short and J 0 bases short, with 11 bases between. Germline CDR1 SQVTM, CDR2 ANQGSEA. Here the CDR3 DNA reads TGCAGCGTTGCTGAGGACTTAAGCACAGATACGCAGTATTTT. Its protein is CSVAEDLSTDTQYF.

This clonotype was picked up many times. The V call is TRBV4-1, the J call TRBJ2-5, with TRBD2 identical over 7 bases. From germline, CDR1 is MGHRA and CDR2 YSYEKL. CDR3 length equals 19 residues. Germline trimming cut 0 bases from V and 2 bases from J; bases unmatched to any gene: 15. The CDR3 loop is CASSQERYSGQGGQETQYF. DNA of the CDR3: TGCGCCAGCAGCCAAGAACGCTACTCCGGGCAGGGAGGGCAAGAGACCCAGTACTTC.

This clonotype came up many times. The chain recombines TRBV10-2 with TRBJ1-2, with D perhaps TRBD1 (6 bases). CDR1 WSHSY and CDR2 SAAADI come from the germline V gene. CDR3 length equals 12 residues. V lost 4 bases, J lost 7 bases, and 10 bases lay in between. CDR3 coding DNA: TGCGCCAGCAGTGTCGGGGGCGGTGGCTACACCTTC. Encoded protein: CASSVGGGGYTF.

The J gene is TRBJ1-2, the V gene TRBV5-6; D gene unclear. This CDR3 has 15 amino acids. Per germline, CDR1 SGHDT and CDR2 YYEEEE. Trimming shortened V by 1 base and J by 4 bases, and 14 bases separated the two germline ends. The CDR3 loop is CASSLMQEPVYGYTF. As DNA, the CDR3 is TGTGCCAGCAGCTTGATGCAGGAACCGGTCTATGGCTACACCTTC.

In its sample, this clonotype was seen many times. This sequence joins TRBV20-1 and TRBJ2-1, with 8 nucleotides matching TRBD2. Losses at the gene ends were 2 bases for V and 0 bases for J; bases not matched to a gene: 3. The CDR3 totals 15 residues. CDR1 and CDR2 from the germline V gene are DFQATT and SNEGSKA (reference sequence). The CDR3 here is CSARPGTSSYNEQFF. The CDR3 DNA is TGCAGTGCTAGACCCGGGACTAGCTCCTACAATGAGCAGTTCTTC.